This T cell receptor beta chain was sequenced for a study of T-cell memory formation after mild COVID-19 (dated by TCRdb to about 2021). Broadly, across the study: Most TCR sequence clusters were specific to one of the two donors. T-cell clones expanding and contracting after mild COVID-19 in two donors were tracked by longitudinal TCRalpha and TCRbeta repertoire sequencing. Two young, previously healthy adult volunteers made up the cohort, one male and one female.

The listed sequencing device is Illumina NovaSeq 6000. TCRalpha and TCRbeta cDNA libraries were built by 5'RACE with constant-segment primers, adding sample barcodes and unique molecular identifiers. RNA was extracted from every sample with Trizol reagent. Library amplification was performed in two PCR steps, and a second sample barcode and Illumina TruSeq adapters were introduced in the second step. The libraries were sequenced on an Illumina NovaSeq using 2 x 150 bp paired-end reads. In the paper's pipeline: Reads were demultiplexed and collapsed into UMI-guided consensus sequences with migec v1.2.7. Using mixcr v2.1.11, UMI consensuses were aligned to TRA and TRB V and J templates and then assembled into clonotypes. Expanded or contracted clonotypes were those called significant by both edgeR and NoisET, with noise models trained on biological replicates. edgeR calls used a false discovery rate-adjusted p below 0.01 and a log2 fold-change threshold of 1. As an exploratory analysis of dynamics, max-normalized trajectories of the 1000 most abundant clonotypes were examined with PCA combined with hierarchical clustering. The CD4 or CD8 phenotype of responding clones was assigned using the separately sequenced CD4+ and CD8+ repertoires. The public reads were reanalyzed by TCRdb: fastp trimming at Q25, MiXCR alignment, in-frame beta chains only. Under each unique CDR3 protein, matching rows form one entry showing the most common genes and DNA. The V and J calls and clone size come from TCRdb's table, not from the authors' own analysis. This sample is represented by 300,000 to 350,000 distinct CDR3 sequences; roughly 19% of them were singletons. In total, the top ten clones hold more than 20% of the sample.

Many counts were recorded for this clonotype. Its antigen is still unknown. No quality values exist for individual bases; no much larger clone is one base distant. The CDR3 runs 15 residues from the cysteine to the phenylalanine. Only the CDR3 region is kept as DNA, spanning 45 bases read in frame from base 1. In the germline V gene, CDR1 corresponds to KGHSH and CDR2 to LQKENI. Trimming at the junction amounts to 0 bases on V and 4 bases on J, and the germline ends lie 11 bases apart. Results and caveats for the whole study, not just this receptor: Whether the second-wave clones peaking on day 37 were SARS-CoV-2 specific was not confirmed. Contracting CD4+ clones were located mainly in the CM and EM memory subsets, whereas CD8+ clones were found to be enriched in EMRA. Some responding clones were detected in pre-infection memory, suggesting pre-existing cross-reactive memory T cells joined the SARS-CoV-2 response. Clones that contracted from day 15 to 85 showed balanced CD4/CD8 phenotypes, whereas a second wave of clones that expanded from day 15 to 37 leaned towards CD4+. The study covered only two mild cases, and larger cohorts including severe cases with pre-infection samples were considered necessary.

Ficoll-Paque density gradient centrifugation was used to isolate PBMCs. The sequence was obtained from a man between 18 and 29 years old who had mild COVID-19 (a few samples of this study predate the infection). The sample titles of this study are shuffled in the database, so cell type and time point are left out; the donor was told from shared clones. Input material: PBMCs or a T cell subset sorted from them (not recorded which). The chain is made from TRBV18 and TRBJ2-3, and possibly TRBD2, on 6 matching bases. DNA sequence: TGTGCCAGCTCACCACCGAGGGGAGGCCCAGATACGCAGTATTTT. This codes for CASSPPRGGPDTQYF.